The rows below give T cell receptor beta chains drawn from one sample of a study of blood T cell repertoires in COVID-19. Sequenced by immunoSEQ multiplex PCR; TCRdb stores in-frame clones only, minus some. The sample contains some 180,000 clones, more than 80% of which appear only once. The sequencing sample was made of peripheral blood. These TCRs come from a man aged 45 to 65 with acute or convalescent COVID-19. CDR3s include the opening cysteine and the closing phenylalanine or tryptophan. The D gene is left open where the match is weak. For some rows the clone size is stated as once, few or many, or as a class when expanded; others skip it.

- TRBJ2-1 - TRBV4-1 TGCGCCAGCAGCCATACTAAGCAGTTCTTC CASSHTKQFF
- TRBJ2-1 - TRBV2 TGTGCCAGCAGCGATGACAGGTGGAATGAGCAGTTCTTC CASSDDRWNEQFF
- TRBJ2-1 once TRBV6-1 TGTGCCGTACTCGCGGTTGATGAGCAGTTCTTC CAVLAVDEQFF
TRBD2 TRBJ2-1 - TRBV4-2 TGTGCCAGCAGCCAAGATCGAGCGGGGGTCAAAGGTAATGAGCAGTTCTTC CASSQDRAGVKGNEQFF
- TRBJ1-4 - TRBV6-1 TGTGCCAGCAGTGAAATAGGCAGGGTAGTTGAAAAACTGTTTTTT CASSEIGRVVEKLFF
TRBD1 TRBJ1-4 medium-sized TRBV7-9 TGTGCCAGCAGCTTAGGACAGGGGACCCTCCCATGGGGTGAAAAACTGTTTTTT CASSLGQGTLPWGEKLFF
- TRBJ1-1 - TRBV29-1 TGCAGCGTTGAAACAGGGATGAACACTGAAGCTTTCTTT CSVETGMNTEAFF
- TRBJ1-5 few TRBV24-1 TGTGCCACCAGTGATCCCGATCAGCCCCAGCATTTT CATSDPDQPQHF
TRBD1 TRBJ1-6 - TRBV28 TGTGCCAGCAGTAAGACCGCCGGGACAGTTTATAATTCACCCCTCCACTTT CASSKTAGTVYNSPLHF
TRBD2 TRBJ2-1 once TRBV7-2 TGTGCCAGCAGAACGGAGCCGGGACTAGCCTACAATGAGCAGTTCTTC CASRTEPGLAYNEQFF
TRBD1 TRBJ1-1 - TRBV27 TGTGCCAGCAACAGGGACAGACAAAGCCCTGAAGCTTTCTTT CASNRDRQSPEAFF
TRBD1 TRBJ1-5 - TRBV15 TGTGCCACCAGCAGAGATGGGACAGGGGGAGGACAGCCCCAGCATTTT CATSRDGTGGGQPQHF
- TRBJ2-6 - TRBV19 TGTGCCAGTAGTCTCTCCCGGGACAAGAGAACTAGCTCTGGGGCCAACGTCCTGACTTTC CASSLSRDKRTSSGANVLTF
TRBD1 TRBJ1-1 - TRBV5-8 TGTGCCAGCAGCCCAAGGACAGGGCGGAACACTGAAGCTTTCTTT CASSPRTGRNTEAFF
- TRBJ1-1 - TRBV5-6 TGTGCCAGCAGCTTGGTTTCGCCAGGGAACATGAACACTGAAGCTTTCTTT CASSLVSPGNMNTEAFF
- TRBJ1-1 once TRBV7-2 TGTGCCAGCAGCTTAGAAGCGACCAGGGAAACTGAAGCTTTCTTT CASSLEATRETEAFF
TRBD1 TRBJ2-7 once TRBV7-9 TGTGCCAGCAGCCGGAGGGACAGGGACTACGAGCAGTACTTC CASSRRDRDYEQYF
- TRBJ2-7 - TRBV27 TGTGCCAGCAGTGTTGGGGGAGGACTCTCCTACGAGCAGTACTTC CASSVGGGLSYEQYF
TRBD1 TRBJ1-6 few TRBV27 TGTGCCAGCAGTCCTCGGACAGGGGGGCTACCCCTCCACTTT CASSPRTGGLPLHF
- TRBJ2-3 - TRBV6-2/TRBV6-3 TGTGCCAGCAGTTACCCAGCGGGCACAGATACGCAGTATTTT CASSYPAGTDTQYF
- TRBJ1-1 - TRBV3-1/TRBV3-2 TGTGCCAGCAGCCAAGATAACGAGAGAGGGACTGAAGCTTTCTTT CASSQDNERGTEAFF
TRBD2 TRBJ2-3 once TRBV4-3 TGCGCCAGCAGCCTGCATTATAGCGGGGGGCCCCTGGAGCAGTATTTT CASSLHYSGGPLEQYF
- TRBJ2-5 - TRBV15 TGTGCCACCAGCAGAGATTCGAACGGACACATTCAAGGGGAGACCCAGTACTTC CATSRDSNGHIQGETQYF
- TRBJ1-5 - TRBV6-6 TGTGCCAGCAGTTTCCAGACAGACCTTAGCAATCAGCCCCAGCATTTT CASSFQTDLSNQPQHF
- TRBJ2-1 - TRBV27 TGTGCCAGCAGATGGAACGGACAGGAGGGCAATGAGCAGTTCTTC CASRWNGQEGNEQFF
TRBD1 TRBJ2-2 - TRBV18 TGTGCCAGCTCATCCAACAGGGGGGACACCGGGGAGCTGTTTTTT CASSSNRGDTGELFF
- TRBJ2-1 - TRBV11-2 TGTGCCAGCAGCTTAGCTTGGGACACTGTCTACAATGAGCAGTTCTTC CASSLAWDTVYNEQFF
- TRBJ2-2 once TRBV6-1 TGTGCCAGCAGTGAATGGGCGGGAATAAACACCGGGGAGCTGTTTTTT CASSEWAGINTGELFF
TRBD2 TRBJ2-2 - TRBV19 TGTGCCATCTCTAGCGGGGGAGGAACCGGGGAGCTGTTTTTT CAISSGGGTGELFF
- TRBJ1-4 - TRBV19 TGTGCCAGTAGTATGGGCAGGGAAGGAGAAAAACTGTTTTTT CASSMGREGEKLFF
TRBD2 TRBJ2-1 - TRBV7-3 TGTGCCAGCAGCTTGAGGACTAGCGGGGGAGCCTACAATGAGCAGTTCTTC CASSLRTSGGAYNEQFF
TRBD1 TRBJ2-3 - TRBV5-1 TGCGCCAGCAGCTTTTACAGGGGTCCTGGCACAGATACGCAGTATTTT CASSFYRGPGTDTQYF
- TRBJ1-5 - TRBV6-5 TGTGCCAGCAGTTACTCGGCAGGGGCCAATCAGCCCCAGCATTTT CASSYSAGANQPQHF
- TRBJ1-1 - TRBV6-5 TGTGCCAGCATGGCCGGGTCCTCGAACACTGAAGCTTTCTTT CASMAGSSNTEAFF
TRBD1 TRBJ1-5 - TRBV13 TGTGCCAGCAGCTACGGACAGGGTGGCAATCAGCCCCAGCATTTT CASSYGQGGNQPQHF
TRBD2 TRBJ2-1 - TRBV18 TGTGCCAGCTCAGCTAGCGGGACTCAGAATGAGCAGTTCTTC CASSASGTQNEQFF
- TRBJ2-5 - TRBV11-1 TGTGCCAGCAGCTTGCCGAAAGGGGCGAGGGAGACCCAGTACTTC CASSLPKGARETQYF
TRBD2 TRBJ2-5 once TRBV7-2 TGTGCCAGCAGCCCGGAGCGGGGGCAAGAGACCCAGTACTTC CASSPERGQETQYF
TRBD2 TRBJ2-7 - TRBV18 TGTGCCAGCTCCCGAACGGGGACTAGCGGGAGTGGTAACGAGCAGTACTTC CASSRTGTSGSGNEQYF